Below, 19 T cell receptor beta chains from the same sample are listed, as sequenced in a study of monozygotic twins with inflammatory bowel disease. No DNA is given; TCRdb re-called the 5' RACE reads and lists each CDR3 protein once. The sample yields 190,000 or so distinct CDR3 sequences, of which the top ten take up approximately 1.6%. The source material was blood. The receptors originated from a human donor with ulcerative colitis or Crohn's disease, or a healthy co-twin of an affected twin (not recorded which).

This chain connects TRBV20-1 to TRBJ2-4; without DNA, the TCRdb call of TRBD1 cannot be checked. This CDR3 comprises 16 residues. Looked up from germline, CDR1 is DFQATT and CDR2 is SNEGSKA (reference sequence). The CDR3 here is CSATYWGGEAKNIQYF.

The rearrangement uses TRBV7-9 and TRBJ2-3. From germline, CDR1 is SEHNR and CDR2 FQNEAQ (reference sequence). The CDR3 has 16 residues. The CDR3 loop reads CASSNIDTNQADTQYF.

The CDR3 here is CASSQVGVEPQHF. The chain recombines TRBV3-1 with TRBJ1-5; absent DNA, TCRdb's TRBD1 call cannot be checked. This CDR3 is built from 13 residues. Germline V lookup: CDR1 LGHDT, CDR2 YNNKEL (reference sequence). Full variable domain (missing parts from reference TRBV3-1 and TRBJ1-5): DTAVSQTPKYLVTQMGNDKSIKCEQNLGHDTMYWYKQDSKKFLKIMFSYNNKELIINETVPNRFSPKSPDKAHLNLHINSLELGDSAVYFCASSQVGVEPQHFGDGTRLSIL.

This sequence joins TRBV6-1 and TRBJ2-4. The CDR3 length is 14 residues. Germline values: CDR1 MNHNS, CDR2 SASEGT. The CDR3: CASSEQLAKNIQYF.

J is TRBJ1-2 and V is TRBV18. Germline V CDR1 and CDR2: KGHSH, LQKENI. The length of the CDR3 is 13 residues. The CDR3: CASSPLELYGYTF.

The genes are TRBV25-1 and TRBJ1-1; TCRdb designates TRBD1, a call that cannot be tested without DNA. The CDR3 totals 11 residues. From germline, CDR1 is MGHDK and CDR2 SYGVNS. CDR3 amino acids: CASSDPLGAFF.

The rearrangement joins TRBV12-3 or TRBV12-4 to TRBJ2-1; TCRdb's D gene call, TRBD1, goes unchecked for lack of DNA. This CDR3 region has 14 residues. This chain's CDR3 is CASSKAGGPGEQFF.

The rearrangement uses TRBV27 and TRBJ1-1; TCRdb outputs TRBD1, but without DNA this stays unchecked. The length of the CDR3 is 15 residues. Germline assignment: CDR1 MNHEY and CDR2 SMNVEV (reference sequence). CDR3 residues: CASSLQAQGRTEAFF.

The chain employs TRBV3-1 and TRBJ1-2; TCRdb returns TRBD1, unconfirmable since there is no DNA. Germline-derived CDR1 and CDR2 are LGHDT and YNNKEL (reference sequence). This CDR3 is built from 13 residues. The CDR3 spells CASSHGQGHGYTF.

The chain links TRBV6-5 to TRBJ2-1; TCRdb's D call, TRBD2, is unchecked because there is no DNA. Germline assignment: CDR1 MNHEY and CDR2 SVGAGI. This CDR3 is 13 amino acids long. Here the CDR3 reads CASRQISGGEQFF.

The chain uses TRBV5-1 and TRBJ1-2; the TRBD1 assignment by TCRdb is unverifiable without DNA. The CDR3 length is 15 residues. The V gene's germline CDR1 is SGHRS and CDR2 YFSETQ. CDR3 residues: CASSFYQGSGYGYTF.

The genes are TRBV27 and TRBJ1-5; TCRdb's D call, TRBD1, is unchecked because there is no DNA. This CDR3 region has 18 residues. Looked up from germline, CDR1 is MNHEY and CDR2 is SMNVEV (reference sequence). The CDR3: CASSLLDRAGNSNQPQHF.

This sequence joins TRBV5-1 and TRBJ1-4. The germline V gene encodes CDR1 SGHRS and CDR2 YFSETQ. The CDR3 has 16 residues. CDR3 sequence: CASSLSLGFSREKLFF.

V is TRBV9 and J is TRBJ2-2; the D gene TCRdb calls, TRBD1, cannot be checked with no DNA. The CDR3 loop spans 16 amino acids. Germline loops: CDR1 SGDLS, CDR2 YYNGEE. CDR3 sequence reads: CASSVYGQGITGELFF.

This rearrangement joins TRBV19 to TRBJ2-6. The CDR3 totals 15 residues. The germline V gene encodes CDR1 LNHDA and CDR2 SQIVND (reference sequence). The CDR3 reads CASSISESGANVLTF.

The CDR3 spells CSAVSPGDLYNEQFF. The V and J genes are TRBV20-1 and TRBJ2-1; TCRdb proposes TRBD1, but this gene call is untestable without DNA. The V gene's germline CDR1 is DFQATT and CDR2 SNEGSKA (reference sequence). The CDR3 contains 15 residues.

The V gene is TRBV4-1, the J gene TRBJ1-5; TCRdb's D call, TRBD1, is unchecked because there is no DNA. The CDR3 has 15 amino acids. Germline V gene lookup returns CDR1 MGHRA and CDR2 YSYEKL. This CDR3 reads CASSDKQGAGQPQHF.

This chain links TRBV12-3 or TRBV12-4 with TRBJ2-2; TCRdb gives TRBD1 as the D gene, but with no DNA this cannot be confirmed. The CDR3 contains 17 residues. The CDR3 sequence: CASSPSGGRTNTGELFF.

The V gene is TRBV6-1, the J gene TRBJ2-1. The CDR3 is 13 amino acids. Germline CDR1 is MNHNS and CDR2 is SASEGT. CDR3 amino acids: CASSVELLREQFF.